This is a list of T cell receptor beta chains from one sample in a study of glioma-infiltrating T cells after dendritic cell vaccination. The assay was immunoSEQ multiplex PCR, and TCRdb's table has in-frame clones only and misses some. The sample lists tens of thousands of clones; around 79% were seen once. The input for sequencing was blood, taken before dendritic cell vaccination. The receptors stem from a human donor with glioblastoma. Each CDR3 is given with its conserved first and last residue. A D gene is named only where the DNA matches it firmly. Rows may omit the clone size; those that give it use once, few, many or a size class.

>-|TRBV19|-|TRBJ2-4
CASSPLLAKNIQYF
TGTGCCAGTTCCCCCCTCCTAGCCAAAAACATTCAGTACTTC
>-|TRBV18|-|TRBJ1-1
CASSPSGANMNTEAFF
TGTGCCAGCTCACCCTCAGGGGCCAATATGAACACTGAAGCTTTCTTT
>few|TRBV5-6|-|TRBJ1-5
CASSLTGHQYSNQPQHF
TGTGCCAGCAGCTTGACAGGACATCAGTATAGCAATCAGCCCCAGCATTTT
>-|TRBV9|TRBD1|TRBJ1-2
CASSVGQRSGYTF
TGTGCCAGCAGCGTGGGACAGAGATCAGGCTACACCTTC
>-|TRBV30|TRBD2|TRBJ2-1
CAWSGALTSGRENLNEQFF
TGTGCCTGGAGTGGGGCTTTGACTAGCGGGAGGGAAAATTTGAATGAGCAGTTCTTC
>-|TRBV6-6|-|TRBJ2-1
CASSSAEGEGNEQFF
TGTGCCAGCAGTTCGGCGGAGGGAGAGGGCAATGAGCAGTTCTTC
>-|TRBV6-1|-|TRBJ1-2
CASSEYTAAGYTF
TGTGCCAGCAGTGAATATACGGCGGCCGGCTACACCTTC
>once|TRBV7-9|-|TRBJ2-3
CASSLYGEDTQYF
TGTGCCAGCAGCTTATACGGGGAAGATACGCAGTATTTT
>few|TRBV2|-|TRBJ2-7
CASSFRDEQYF
TGTGCCAGCAGTTTCAGGGACGAGCAGTACTTC
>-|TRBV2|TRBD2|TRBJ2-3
CASRFRLADTDTQYF
TGTGCCAGCAGGTTTAGACTAGCGGACACAGATACGCAGTATTTT
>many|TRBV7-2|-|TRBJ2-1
CASSLVRLVTYNEQFF
TGTGCCAGCAGCTTAGTTAGGCTAGTGACTTACAATGAGCAGTTCTTC
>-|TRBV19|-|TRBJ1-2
CASSTVPGFYGYTF
TGTGCCAGCAGCACAGTACCAGGGTTCTATGGCTACACCTTC
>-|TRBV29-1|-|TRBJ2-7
CSVENVGRVDEQYF
TGCAGCGTTGAAAACGTGGGCAGGGTTGACGAGCAGTACTTC
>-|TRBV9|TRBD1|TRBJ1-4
CASSVDTGGLEKLFF
TGTGCCAGCAGCGTAGACACAGGGGGCCTTGAAAAACTGTTTTTT
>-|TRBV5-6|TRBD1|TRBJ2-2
CASSMTGGYFTGELFF
TGTGCCAGCAGCATGACAGGGGGCTACTTCACCGGGGAGCTGTTTTTT
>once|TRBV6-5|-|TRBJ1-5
CASSLLGGNQPQHF
TGTGCCAGCAGTCTACTCGGGGGCAATCAGCCCCAGCATTTT
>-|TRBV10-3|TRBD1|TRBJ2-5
CAIRTRTGGIETQYF
TGTGCCATCAGGACCCGGACAGGGGGAATAGAGACCCAGTACTTC
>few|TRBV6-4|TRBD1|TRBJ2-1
CASSDLDRGDEQFF
TGTGCCAGCAGTGACTTGGACAGGGGCGATGAGCAGTTCTTC
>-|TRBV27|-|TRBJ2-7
CASSPRDWSYEQYF
TGTGCCAGCAGTCCCAGGGACTGGAGCTACGAGCAGTACTTC
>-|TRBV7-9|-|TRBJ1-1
CASSFSEGWAFF
TGTGCCAGCAGCTTTTCTGAGGGATGGGCTTTCTTT
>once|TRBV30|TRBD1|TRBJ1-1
CAWSGQGNTEAFF
TGTGCCTGGAGCGGACAGGGGAACACTGAAGCTTTCTTT
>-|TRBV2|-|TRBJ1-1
CASSTSGMNTEAFF
TGTGCCAGCAGTACCTCCGGTATGAACACTGAAGCTTTCTTT
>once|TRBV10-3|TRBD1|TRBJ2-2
CAIRMGQGAGELFF
TGTGCCATCAGGATGGGACAGGGGGCCGGGGAGCTGTTTTTT
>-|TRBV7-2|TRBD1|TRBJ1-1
CASSLNAAGTGTTEAFF
TGTGCCAGCAGCTTAAACGCCGCTGGGACAGGGACAACTGAAGCTTTCTTT
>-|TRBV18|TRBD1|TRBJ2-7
CASSPPGGDEQYF
TGTGCCAGCTCTCCACCAGGGGGCGACGAGCAGTACTTC
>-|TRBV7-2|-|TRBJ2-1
CASSPQTRSAEQFF
TGTGCCAGCAGCCCCCAGACTAGGTCGGCTGAGCAGTTCTTC
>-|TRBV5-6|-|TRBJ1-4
CASSLVYQGMGEKLFF
TGTGCCAGCAGCTTGGTGTATCAGGGTATGGGTGAAAAACTGTTTTTT
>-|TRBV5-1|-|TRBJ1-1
CASSRGLNTEAFF
TGCGCCAGCAGCCGAGGGTTGAACACTGAAGCTTTCTTT
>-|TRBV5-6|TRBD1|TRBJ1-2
CASSLGSGQKGGYTF
TGTGCCAGCAGCTTGGGGTCGGGACAGAAAGGTGGCTACACCTTC
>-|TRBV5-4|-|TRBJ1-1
CASSLGGVGTEAFF
TGTGCCAGCAGCTTGGGAGGAGTGGGCACTGAAGCTTTCTTT
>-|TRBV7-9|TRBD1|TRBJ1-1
CASSLMGQTNTEAFF
TGTGCCAGCAGCTTAATGGGACAGACGAACACTGAAGCTTTCTTT
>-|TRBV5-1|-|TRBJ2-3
CASSLGQGRDTQYF
TGCGCCAGCAGCTTGGGGCAGGGTAGGGATACGCAGTATTTT
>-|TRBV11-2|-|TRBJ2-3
CASSLNGRLGLDTQYF
TGTGCCAGCAGCTTAAACGGGAGACTAGGCTTGGATACGCAGTATTTT
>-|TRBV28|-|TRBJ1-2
CASSLSPLPYGYTF
TGTGCCAGCAGTTTATCCCCCCTCCCCTATGGCTACACCTTC
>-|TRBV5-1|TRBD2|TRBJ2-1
CASSFGGRGQYNEQFF
TGCGCCAGCAGCTTCGGGGGGAGAGGCCAGTACAATGAGCAGTTCTTC
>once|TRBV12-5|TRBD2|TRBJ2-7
CASGASGGLYEQYF
TGTGCTAGTGGAGCTAGCGGGGGACTCTACGAGCAGTACTTC
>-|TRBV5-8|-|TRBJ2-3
CASSYQARNTDTQYF
TGTGCCAGCAGCTATCAGGCTCGTAACACAGATACGCAGTATTTT
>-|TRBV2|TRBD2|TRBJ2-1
CATRRAGASYNEQFF
TGTGCCACTAGAAGAGCGGGGGCCTCCTACAATGAGCAGTTCTTC
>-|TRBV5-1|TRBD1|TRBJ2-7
CASSVTGQGSYEQYF
TGCGCCAGCAGCGTGACAGGGCAGGGTTCCTACGAGCAGTACTTC
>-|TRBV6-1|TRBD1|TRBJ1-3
CASSERGTGFNTIYF
TGTGCCAGCAGTGAACGGGGGACAGGGTTTAACACCATATATTTT
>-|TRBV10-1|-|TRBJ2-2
CASRRLADTGELFF
TGCGCCAGCAGGCGGTTGGCCGACACCGGGGAGCTGTTTTTT
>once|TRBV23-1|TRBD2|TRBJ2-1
CASTASGGGNEQFF
TGCGCCAGCACGGCTAGCGGGGGGGGCAATGAGCAGTTCTTC
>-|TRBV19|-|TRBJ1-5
CASSARTVSNQPQHF
TGTGCCAGTAGTGCAAGGACAGTTAGCAATCAGCCCCAGCATTTT
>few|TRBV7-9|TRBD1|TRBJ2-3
CASSPDDGTGITDTQYF
TGTGCCAGCAGCCCGGACGATGGGACAGGGATAACAGATACGCAGTATTTT
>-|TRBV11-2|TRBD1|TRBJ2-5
CASSFTGGETQYF
TGTGCCAGCAGCTTCACAGGGGGAGAGACCCAGTACTTC
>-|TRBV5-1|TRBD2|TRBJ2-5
CASSSASGRQETQYF
TGCGCCAGCAGCTCGGCTAGCGGTCGGCAAGAGACCCAGTACTTC
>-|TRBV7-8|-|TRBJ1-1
CASSPRGPGPGGGTEAFF
TGTGCCAGCAGCCCCCGGGGGCCAGGACCGGGAGGGGGCACTGAAGCTTTCTTT
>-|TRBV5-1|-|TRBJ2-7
CASSSQGSYEQYF
TGCGCCAGCAGCTCACAGGGCTCCTACGAGCAGTACTTC
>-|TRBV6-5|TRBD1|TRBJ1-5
CASSYGQARNQPQHF
TGTGCCAGCAGTTACGGACAGGCCCGAAATCAGCCCCAGCATTTT
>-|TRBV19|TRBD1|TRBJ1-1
CASSTRTGGSAFF
TGTGCCAGTAGTACGCGGACAGGGGGCAGCGCTTTCTTT
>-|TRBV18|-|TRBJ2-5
CASSPTVSGETQYF
TGTGCCAGCTCACCAACAGTATCTGGGGAGACCCAGTACTTC
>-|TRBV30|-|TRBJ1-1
CAWSVPRVTEAFF
TGTGCCTGGAGTGTCCCCCGAGTCACTGAAGCTTTCTTT